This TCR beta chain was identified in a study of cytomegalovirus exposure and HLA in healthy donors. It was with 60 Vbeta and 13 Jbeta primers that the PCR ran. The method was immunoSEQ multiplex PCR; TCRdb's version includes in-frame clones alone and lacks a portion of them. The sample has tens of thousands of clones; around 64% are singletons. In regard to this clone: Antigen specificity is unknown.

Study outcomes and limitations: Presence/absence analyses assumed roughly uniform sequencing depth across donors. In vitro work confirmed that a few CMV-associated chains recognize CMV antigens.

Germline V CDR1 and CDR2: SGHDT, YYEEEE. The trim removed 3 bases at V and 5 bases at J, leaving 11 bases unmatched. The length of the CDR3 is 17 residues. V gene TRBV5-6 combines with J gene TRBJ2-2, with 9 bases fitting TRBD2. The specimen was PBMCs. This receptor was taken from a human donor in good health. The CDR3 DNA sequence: TGTGCCAGCAGCTCCCGGGGTAGCGGGGGAGGTACCGGGGAGCTGTTTTTT. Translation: CASSSRGSGGGTGELFF.